The rows below give T cell receptor beta chains drawn from one sample of a study of blood T cell repertoires in COVID-19. TCRdb's copy holds only in-frame clones and misses some; the assay was immunoSEQ multiplex PCR. The repertoire consists of 52,000 or so clones, with roughly 89% occurring once and the leading ten covering roughly 3.9%. Sequencing was done on a sample of peripheral blood. These receptors were obtained from a middle-aged man with COVID-19, enrolled during active disease. Both conserved end residues are part of each CDR3. Each record gives: clone size, V gene, CDR3 length, CDR3 protein. Where a row states a size, it is once, few, many or the class of an expanded clone; other rows omit it.

clone_size: NA
v_call: TRBV6-5
cdr3_length: 15
cdr3_aa: CASSPRTSGSGEQYF

clone_size: NA
v_call: TRBV5-5
cdr3_length: 14
cdr3_aa: CASSLLGGSYEQYF

clone_size: NA
v_call: TRBV5-1
cdr3_length: 14
cdr3_aa: CASSLASGIYEQYF

clone_size: NA
v_call: TRBV5-1
cdr3_length: 15
cdr3_aa: CASSLGTGSSYEQYF

clone_size: few
v_call: TRBV29-1
cdr3_length: 16
cdr3_aa: CSVLGVGGETQETQYF

clone_size: NA
v_call: TRBV10-3
cdr3_length: 15
cdr3_aa: CAISESQASNEKLFF

clone_size: NA
v_call: TRBV5-1
cdr3_length: 15
cdr3_aa: CASSLGDSGTGELFF

clone_size: NA
v_call: TRBV5-1
cdr3_length: 14
cdr3_aa: CASSLPTATGELFF

clone_size: NA
v_call: TRBV11-3
cdr3_length: 15
cdr3_aa: CASSLGVSLNEKLFF

clone_size: NA
v_call: TRBV7-9
cdr3_length: 16
cdr3_aa: CASSLSGAGTKNIQYF

clone_size: NA
v_call: TRBV19
cdr3_length: 16
cdr3_aa: CASSQGQGAGANVLTF

clone_size: NA
v_call: TRBV10-1
cdr3_length: 16
cdr3_aa: CASSKDRGQGNTEAFF

clone_size: NA
v_call: TRBV25-1
cdr3_length: 12
cdr3_aa: CASSEGQGEQYF

clone_size: NA
v_call: TRBV5-4
cdr3_length: 16
cdr3_aa: CASSGGSTSLRYEQYF

clone_size: few
v_call: TRBV5-1
cdr3_length: 15
cdr3_aa: CASSLLGQGRNEQFF

clone_size: NA
v_call: TRBV2
cdr3_length: 14
cdr3_aa: CASSRSEGSNEQFF

clone_size: once
v_call: TRBV28
cdr3_length: 11
cdr3_aa: CASNDREEQFF

clone_size: once
v_call: TRBV28
cdr3_length: 14
cdr3_aa: CASSGDRGQETQYF

clone_size: NA
v_call: TRBV2
cdr3_length: 12
cdr3_aa: CASRPTGGKLFF

clone_size: once
v_call: TRBV27
cdr3_length: 15
cdr3_aa: CASSTSDSLNNEQFF

clone_size: NA
v_call: TRBV27
cdr3_length: 16
cdr3_aa: CASSSSSGLESYEQYF

clone_size: NA
v_call: TRBV28
cdr3_length: 15
cdr3_aa: CASSFNSGGARGQYF

clone_size: NA
v_call: TRBV7-8
cdr3_length: 15
cdr3_aa: CASYPGAGRGDTQYF

clone_size: NA
v_call: TRBV4-1
cdr3_length: 13
cdr3_aa: CASSRVFGNEQFF

clone_size: NA
v_call: TRBV10-3
cdr3_length: 13
cdr3_aa: CAIRSGGQETQYF

clone_size: NA
v_call: TRBV5-6
cdr3_length: 16
cdr3_aa: CASSLAMETASYEQYF

clone_size: NA
v_call: TRBV5-1
cdr3_length: 13
cdr3_aa: CASSLTDQETQYF

clone_size: NA
v_call: TRBV3-1/TRBV3-2
cdr3_length: 13
cdr3_aa: CASSQGQGSPLHF

clone_size: NA
v_call: TRBV5-6
cdr3_length: 16
cdr3_aa: CASSLFLAGAYNEQFF

clone_size: NA
v_call: TRBV29-1
cdr3_length: 14
cdr3_aa: CSVEPIDRAHGDTF

clone_size: NA
v_call: TRBV3-1/TRBV3-2
cdr3_length: 14
cdr3_aa: CASSQATGGSAQYF

clone_size: NA
v_call: TRBV6-5
cdr3_length: 15
cdr3_aa: CASSRGQPRDNEQFF

clone_size: NA
v_call: TRBV28
cdr3_length: 14
cdr3_aa: CASSGPHSTDTQYF

clone_size: once
v_call: TRBV3-1/TRBV3-2
cdr3_length: 13
cdr3_aa: CASSPGLKETQYF

clone_size: NA
v_call: TRBV5-5
cdr3_length: 14
cdr3_aa: CASSRVAGTDTQYF

clone_size: NA
v_call: TRBV24-1
cdr3_length: 14
cdr3_aa: CATRMQAASYEQYF

clone_size: NA
v_call: TRBV10-3
cdr3_length: 13
cdr3_aa: CAISRQGDYGYTF

clone_size: NA
v_call: TRBV19
cdr3_length: 14
cdr3_aa: CASSMHVYPGELFF

clone_size: NA
v_call: TRBV19
cdr3_length: 16
cdr3_aa: CASSMGSGRAYNEQFF

clone_size: NA
v_call: TRBV7-2
cdr3_length: 15
cdr3_aa: CASSLDSPSTGELFF

clone_size: NA
v_call: TRBV6-1
cdr3_length: 14
cdr3_aa: CASSEARGKVDYTF

clone_size: NA
v_call: TRBV7-2
cdr3_length: 15
cdr3_aa: CASSSVSGSGNTIYF

clone_size: NA
v_call: TRBV6-5
cdr3_length: 14
cdr3_aa: CASVRGVGGNTIYF

clone_size: NA
v_call: TRBV28
cdr3_length: 12
cdr3_aa: CATLVLENEQYF

clone_size: NA
v_call: TRBV28
cdr3_length: 14
cdr3_aa: CASRTAGGSYEQYF